The 13 T cell receptor beta chains reported below all come from one sample, sequenced in a study of blood T cell repertoires in COVID-19 (dated by TCRdb to 2020 to 2022). The library relied on the immunoSEQ multiplex PCR assay. TCRdb limited this immuneACCESS table to in-frame rearrangements with V and J called. A share of clones is missing; checked studies link under half to unresolved V genes, and the rest is unexplained. The sample profile shows approximately 47,000 clones; under 90% of them were found once. Jointly, the top ten make up under 6% of the sample. Input material: peripheral blood. The receptor source for this set is a woman aged 55-69 years with acute or convalescent COVID-19.

This clone was detected once. The rearrangement links TRBV5-6 to TRBJ1-4, with TRBD1 matching over 7 bases. Germline-derived CDR1 and CDR2 are SGHDT and YYEEEE. The trim removed 1 base at V and 5 bases at J, leaving 8 bases unmatched. CDR3 length equals 16 residues. For the CDR3, the DNA is TGTGCCAGCAGCTTGCAGGCGGGACAGAAAAATGAAAAACTGTTTTTT. Translated: CASSLQAGQKNEKLFF.

This clone was detected only once. J is TRBJ2-1 and V is TRBV6-5, with a weak D call TRBD1 (5 bases). From germline, CDR1 is MNHEY and CDR2 SVGAGI. This CDR3 spans 15 amino acids. V lost 6 bases, J lost 4 bases, and 16 bases lay in between. The CDR3 spells CASSSGNPPYNEQFF. The CDR3 coding sequence is TGTGCCAGCAGCTCAGGGAATCCCCCTTACAATGAGCAGTTCTTC.

This clone was detected once. The rearrangement links TRBV19 to TRBJ1-5; possible D gene TRBD1, 6 bases. The V end lost 7 bases, the J end lost 2 bases, and 15 bases lay between the germline ends. Germline assignment: CDR1 LNHDA and CDR2 SQIVND (reference sequence). This CDR3 spans 15 amino acids. This CDR3 reads CASTPGGARNQPQHF. The CDR3 nucleotides read TGTGCCAGTACCCCCGGGGGGGCTCGCAATCAGCCCCAGCATTTT.

This rearrangement joins TRBV9 to TRBJ2-1; 11 bases are shared with TRBD2. Germline loops: CDR1 SGDLS, CDR2 YYNGEE. The CDR3 contains 15 residues. V was pared by 2 bases and J by 5 bases, with 3 bases of the junction left unmatched. The DNA of the CDR3 is TGTGCCAGCAGCGTGGGACTAGCGGATGACAATGAGCAGTTCTTC. Amino acids: CASSVGLADDNEQFF.

V is TRBV5-1 and J is TRBJ1-4, with D unresolved. The CDR3 extends over 16 amino acids. With 1 base removed from V and 0 bases from J, the gap between germline ends came to 10 bases. Germline V CDR1 and CDR2: SGHRS, YFSETQ. CDR3 sequence (DNA): TGCGCCAGCAGCTTGAGTGGGAGAACAACTAATGAAAAACTGTTTTTT. Translating it yields CASSLSGRTTNEKLFF.

This clone was observed once. The rearrangement uses TRBV7-7 and TRBJ1-1; the D is unclear. There are 13 residues in the CDR3. V lost 5 bases to trimming and J lost 4 bases, with 11 bases between them. CDR1 and CDR2 (germline): SSHAT, FNYEAQ (reference sequence). The CDR3 region has the DNA TGTGCCAGCAGCCCTAGCTGGGGCACTGAAGCTTTCTTT. Its translation: CASSPSWGTEAFF.

This clone has just a few counts. The J gene is TRBJ1-2, the V gene TRBV11-2; D unresolved. The CDR3 is 12 residues long. CDR1 is SGHAT and CDR2 is FQNNGV in the germline V gene. Deletions cut 5 bases from V and 6 bases from J, with 10 bases between. CDR3 region: CASSPGVDGYTF. The DNA of the CDR3 is TGTGCCAGCAGCCCGGGTGTGGATGGCTACACCTTC.

This chain links TRBV4-3 with TRBJ2-7, with TRBD2 matching over 11 bases. Germline V gives CDR1 LGHNA, CDR2 YSLEER. With V trimmed by 1 base and J by 4 bases, 9 bases remained unmatched. This CDR3 has 17 amino acids. The CDR3 is CASSQVGLAERAYEQYF. The DNA of the CDR3 is TGCGCCAGCAGCCAAGTGGGACTAGCGGAGCGAGCATACGAGCAGTACTTC.

The chain recombines TRBV6-6 with TRBJ1-4, with TRBD1 matching 7 bases. CDR1 MNHNY and CDR2 SVGAGI come from the germline V gene (reference sequence). The CDR3 has 15 residues. Trimming at V came to 1 base and at J to 1 base, leaving 0 bases not matched to a gene. The DNA of the CDR3 is TGTGCCAGCAGTTACTACAGGGGAACTAATGAAAAACTGTTTTTT. This gives the protein CASSYYRGTNEKLFF.

This rearrangement joins TRBV11-2 to TRBJ2-1; 13 nucleotides align to TRBD2. This CDR3 comprises 15 residues. Germline CDR1 is SGHAT and CDR2 is FQNNGV. The V gene end was trimmed by 5 bases and the J gene end by 10 bases; junction bases not matched to a gene: 8. The CDR3: CASSPGLAGVEEQFF. The CDR3 region has the DNA TGTGCCAGCAGCCCCGGACTAGCGGGGGTGGAGGAGCAGTTCTTC. Complete variable domain (other parts from reference TRBV11-2 and TRBJ2-1): EAGVAQSPRYKIIEKRQSVAFWCNPISGHATLYWYQQILGQGPKLLIQFQNNGVVDDSQLPKDRFSAERLKGVDSTLKIQPAKLEDSAVYLCASSPGLAGVEEQFFGPGTRLTVL.

This rearrangement joins TRBV6-5 to TRBJ2-1, with 10 nucleotides matching TRBD2. Trimming cost V 3 bases and J 7 bases; bases outside gene matches: 6. The CDR3 has 15 residues. The germline CDR1 and CDR2 sequences are MNHEY and SVGAGI. CDR3 DNA: TGTGCCAGCAGTTATGGGAGCGGGAGGGGTAATGAGCAGTTCTTC. This translates into CASSYGSGRGNEQFF.

The gene calls are TRBV6-5 and TRBJ1-1; D gene unclear. V was shortened by 6 bases and J by 1 base, with 12 bases between the two germline ends. The CDR3 is made up of 14 amino acids. Germline assignment: CDR1 MNHEY and CDR2 SVGAGI. CDR3 bases: TGTGCCAGCAGGGAGTCCCGAAAGAACACTGAAGCTTTCTTT. Its translation: CASRESRKNTEAFF.

This rearrangement joins TRBV2 to TRBJ2-3; 9 nucleotides align to TRBD2. J lost 5 bases, V lost 6 bases, and 9 bases had no gene match. The CDR3 has 15 residues. Germline CDR1 and CDR2: SNHLY and FYNNEI. CDR3 region: CASRDLAGRGDTQYF. CDR3 DNA sequence: TGTGCCAGCAGAGATCTAGCGGGGAGGGGAGATACGCAGTATTTT.